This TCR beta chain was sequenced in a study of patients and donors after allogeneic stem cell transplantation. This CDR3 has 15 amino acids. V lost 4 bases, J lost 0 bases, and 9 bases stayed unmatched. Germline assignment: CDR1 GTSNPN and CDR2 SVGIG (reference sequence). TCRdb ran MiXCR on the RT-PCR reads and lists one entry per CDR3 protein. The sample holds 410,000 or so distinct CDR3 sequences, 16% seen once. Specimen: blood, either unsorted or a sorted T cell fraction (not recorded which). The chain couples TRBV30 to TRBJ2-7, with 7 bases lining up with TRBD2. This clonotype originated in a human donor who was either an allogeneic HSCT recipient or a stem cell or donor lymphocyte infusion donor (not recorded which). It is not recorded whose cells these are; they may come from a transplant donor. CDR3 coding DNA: TGTGCCTGGACTTCCAAGGGACTAAGCTCCTACGAGCAGTACTTC. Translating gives CAWTSKGLSSYEQYF. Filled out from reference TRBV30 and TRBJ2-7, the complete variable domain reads SQTIHQWPATLVQPVGSPLSLECTVEGTSNPNLYWYRQAAGRGLQLLFYSVGIGQISSEVPQNLSASRPQDRQFILSSKKLLLSDSGFYLCAWTSKGLSSYEQYFGPGTRLTVT.